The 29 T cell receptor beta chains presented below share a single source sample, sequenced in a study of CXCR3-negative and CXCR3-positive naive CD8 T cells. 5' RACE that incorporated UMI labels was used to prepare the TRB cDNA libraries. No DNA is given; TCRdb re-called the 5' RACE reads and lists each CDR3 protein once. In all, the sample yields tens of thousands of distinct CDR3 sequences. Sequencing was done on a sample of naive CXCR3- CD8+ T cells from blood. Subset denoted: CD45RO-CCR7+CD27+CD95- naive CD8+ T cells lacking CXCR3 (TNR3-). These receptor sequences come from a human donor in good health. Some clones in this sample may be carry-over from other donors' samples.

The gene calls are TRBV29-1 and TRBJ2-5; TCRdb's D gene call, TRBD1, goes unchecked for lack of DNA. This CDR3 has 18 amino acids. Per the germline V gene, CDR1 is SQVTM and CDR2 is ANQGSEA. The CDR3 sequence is CSVEDGAGRFEELETQYF.

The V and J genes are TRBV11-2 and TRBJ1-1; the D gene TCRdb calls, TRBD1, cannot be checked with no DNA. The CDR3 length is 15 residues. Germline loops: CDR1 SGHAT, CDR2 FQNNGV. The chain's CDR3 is CASSLWGNTNTEAFF.

CDR3 protein: CASSLFFPGTGSSGANVLTF. The rearrangement uses TRBV27 and TRBJ2-6; the D gene TCRdb calls, TRBD1, cannot be checked with no DNA. Germline lookup yields CDR1 MNHEY and CDR2 SMNVEV (reference sequence). The CDR3 loop spans 20 amino acids.

CDR3 in amino acids: CVSQPVTNEKLFF. The rearrangement uses TRBV19 and TRBJ1-4. This CDR3 is built from 13 residues. Per germline, CDR1 LNHDA and CDR2 SQIVND (reference sequence). The full variable domain, completed using reference TRBV19 and TRBJ1-4, is DGGITQSPKYLFRKEGQNVTLSCEQNLNHDAMYWYRQDPGQGLRLIYYSQIVNDFQKGDIAEGYSVSREKKESFPLTVTSAQKNPTAFYLCVSQPVTNEKLFFGSGTQLSVL.

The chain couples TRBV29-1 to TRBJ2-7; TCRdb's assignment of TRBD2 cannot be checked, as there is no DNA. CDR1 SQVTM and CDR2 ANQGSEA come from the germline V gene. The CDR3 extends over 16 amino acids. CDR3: CSVEINRGGSTYEQYF.

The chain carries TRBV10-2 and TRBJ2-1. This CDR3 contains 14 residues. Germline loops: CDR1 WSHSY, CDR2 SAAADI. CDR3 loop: CASSLGLLGNEQFF.

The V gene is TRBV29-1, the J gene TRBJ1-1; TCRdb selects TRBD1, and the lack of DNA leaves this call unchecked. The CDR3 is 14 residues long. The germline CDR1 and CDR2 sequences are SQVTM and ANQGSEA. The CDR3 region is CSVEGQALDAEAFF.

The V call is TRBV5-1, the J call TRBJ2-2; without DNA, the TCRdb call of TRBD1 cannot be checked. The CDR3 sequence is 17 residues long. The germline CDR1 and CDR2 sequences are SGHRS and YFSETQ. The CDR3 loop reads CASSLASGPGSHGELFF.

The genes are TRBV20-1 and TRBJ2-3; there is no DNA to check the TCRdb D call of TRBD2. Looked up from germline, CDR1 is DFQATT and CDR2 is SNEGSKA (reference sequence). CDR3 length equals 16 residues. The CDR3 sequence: CSARDETSGGKDTQYF.

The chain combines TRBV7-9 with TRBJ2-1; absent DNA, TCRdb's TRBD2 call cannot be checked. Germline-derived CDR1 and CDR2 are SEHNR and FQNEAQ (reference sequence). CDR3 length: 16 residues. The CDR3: CASTREGRRHRNEQFF.

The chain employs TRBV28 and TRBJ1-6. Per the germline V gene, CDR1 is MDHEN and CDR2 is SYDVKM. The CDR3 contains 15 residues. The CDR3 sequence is CASSLLSRARSPLHF. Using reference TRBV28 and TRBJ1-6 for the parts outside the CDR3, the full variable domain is DVKVTQSSRYLVKRTGEKVFLECVQDMDHENMFWYRQDPGLGLRLIYFSYDVKMKEKGDIPEGYSVSREKKERFSLILESASTNQTSMYLCASSLLSRARSPLHFGNGTRLTVT.

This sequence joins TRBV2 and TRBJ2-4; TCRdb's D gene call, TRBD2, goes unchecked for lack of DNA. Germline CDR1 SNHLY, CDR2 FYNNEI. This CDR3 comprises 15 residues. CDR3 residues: CASSEATGGGNIQYF.

Here the CDR3 reads CASEKGPRNVLTF. This chain links TRBV25-1 with TRBJ2-6; TCRdb's assignment of TRBD2 cannot be checked, as there is no DNA. This CDR3 region has 13 residues. Germline loops: CDR1 MGHDK, CDR2 SYGVNS.

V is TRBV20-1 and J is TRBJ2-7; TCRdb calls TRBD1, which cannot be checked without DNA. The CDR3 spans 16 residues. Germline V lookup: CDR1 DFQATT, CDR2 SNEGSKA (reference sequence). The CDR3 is CSARAPLGTWDYEQYF.

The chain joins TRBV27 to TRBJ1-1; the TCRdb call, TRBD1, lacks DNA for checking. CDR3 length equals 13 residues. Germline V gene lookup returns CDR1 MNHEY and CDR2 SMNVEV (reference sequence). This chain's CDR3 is CATRTGGNTEAFF.

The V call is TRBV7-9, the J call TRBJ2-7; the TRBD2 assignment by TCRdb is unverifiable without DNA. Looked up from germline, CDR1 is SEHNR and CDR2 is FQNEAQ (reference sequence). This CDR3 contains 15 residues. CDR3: CASSFVSGGTYEQYF.

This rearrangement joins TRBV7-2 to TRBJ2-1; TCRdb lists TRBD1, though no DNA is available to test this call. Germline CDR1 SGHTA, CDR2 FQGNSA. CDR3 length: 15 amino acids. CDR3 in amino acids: CASTAGGGLYNEQFF.

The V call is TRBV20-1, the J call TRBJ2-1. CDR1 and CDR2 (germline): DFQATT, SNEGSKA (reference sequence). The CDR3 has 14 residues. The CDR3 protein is CSASDSSSYNEQFF.

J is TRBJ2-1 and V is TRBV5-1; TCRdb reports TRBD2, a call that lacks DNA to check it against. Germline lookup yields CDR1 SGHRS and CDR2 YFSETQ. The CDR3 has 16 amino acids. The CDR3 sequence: CASSQTSGGTYNEQFF.

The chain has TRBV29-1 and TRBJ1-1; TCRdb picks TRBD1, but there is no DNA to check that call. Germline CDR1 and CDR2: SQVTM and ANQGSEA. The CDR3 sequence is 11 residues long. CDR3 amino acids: CSVQGGTEAFF.

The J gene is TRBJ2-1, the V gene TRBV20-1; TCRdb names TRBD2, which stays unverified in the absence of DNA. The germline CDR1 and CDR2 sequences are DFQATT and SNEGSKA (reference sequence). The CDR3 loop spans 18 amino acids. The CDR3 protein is CSAPGSGTSGTLGNEQFF.

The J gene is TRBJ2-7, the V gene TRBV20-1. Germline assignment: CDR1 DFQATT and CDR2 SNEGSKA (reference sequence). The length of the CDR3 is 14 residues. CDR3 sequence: CSAPDIKALYEQYF.

CDR3 sequence: CASSLGISGANVLTF. The rearrangement uses TRBV5-1 and TRBJ2-6. CDR3 size: 15 residues. Germline V CDR1 and CDR2: SGHRS, YFSETQ. Based on the CDR3 plus reference TRBV5-1 and TRBJ2-6, the full variable domain is KAGVTQTPRYLIKTRGQQVTLSCSPISGHRSVSWYQQTPGQGLQFLFEYFSETQRNKGNFPGRFSGRQFSNSRSEMNVSTLELGDSALYLCASSLGISGANVLTFGAGSRLTVL.

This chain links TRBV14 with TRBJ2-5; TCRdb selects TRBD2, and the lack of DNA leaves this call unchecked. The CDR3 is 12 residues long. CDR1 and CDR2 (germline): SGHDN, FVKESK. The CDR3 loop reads CASGTSRETQYF.

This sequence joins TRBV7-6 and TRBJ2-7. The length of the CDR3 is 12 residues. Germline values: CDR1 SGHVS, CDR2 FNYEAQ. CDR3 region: CASSLLSGEQYF. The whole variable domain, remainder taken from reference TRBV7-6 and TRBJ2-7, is GAGVSQSPRYKVTKRGQDVALRCDPISGHVSLYWYRQALGQGPEFLTYFNYEAQQDKSGLPNDRFSAERPEGSISTLTIQRTEQRDSAMYRCASSLLSGEQYFGPGTRLTVT.

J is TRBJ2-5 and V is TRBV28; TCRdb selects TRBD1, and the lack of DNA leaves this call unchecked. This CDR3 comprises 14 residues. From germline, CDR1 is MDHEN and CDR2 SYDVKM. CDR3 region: CASTPVGGSETQYF.

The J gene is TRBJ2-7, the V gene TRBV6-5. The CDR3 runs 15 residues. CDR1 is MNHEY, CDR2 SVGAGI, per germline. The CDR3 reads CASSYSWGSSYEQYF.

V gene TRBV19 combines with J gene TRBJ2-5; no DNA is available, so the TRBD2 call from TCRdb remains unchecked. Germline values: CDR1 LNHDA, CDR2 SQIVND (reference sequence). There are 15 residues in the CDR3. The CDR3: CASSYHSEGKETQYF. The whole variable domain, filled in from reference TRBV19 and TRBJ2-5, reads DGGITQSPKYLFRKEGQNVTLSCEQNLNHDAMYWYRQDPGQGLRLIYYSQIVNDFQKGDIAEGYSVSREKKESFPLTVTSAQKNPTAFYLCASSYHSEGKETQYFGPGTRLLVL.

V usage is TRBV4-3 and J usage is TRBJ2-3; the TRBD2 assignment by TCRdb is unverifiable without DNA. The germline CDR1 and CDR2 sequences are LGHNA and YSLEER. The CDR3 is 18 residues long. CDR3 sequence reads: CASSQDMERGGGTDTQYF.